This T cell receptor (beta chain) was recorded in a study of vaccination and CD4 T cells after COVID-19. Overall study context: Post-vaccine sampling followed dose two by a median about 72 days (range 14 to 241). As control conditions, cultures were given either a CEFX pool serving as positive control, an HIV-1 Nef pool, or no peptide at all.

General study results and limits: Early timepoints after natural infection were not analyzed in these convalescent patients.

Time point indicated: late sampling 161 to 241 days after vaccination in a few convalescent patients. Treatment: approximately 9-day PBMC culture with coronavirus spike peptide pools or control peptides (ViraFEST assay). From germline, CDR1 is LNHDA and CDR2 SQIVND (reference sequence). There are 15 residues in the CDR3. With 9 bases removed from V and 5 bases from J, the gap between germline ends came to 17 bases. The Oncomine TCR Beta short-read assay was applied to DNA of cultured CD4+ T cells. From CD4+ T cells that had been cultured, genomic DNA was extracted. TCRdb itself ran the PCR reads through MiXCR, one entry per CDR3 protein. The profile shows around 23,000 distinct CDR3 sequences, about 45% of them singletons. On this clonotype: Its antigen is as yet unknown.

The sequencing used CD4+ T cells from blood, cultured in vitro, collected about 7 months after SARS-CoV-2 vaccination. The rearrangement uses TRBV19 and TRBJ1-6, with D perhaps TRBD1 (5 bases). The sequence was collected from a human donor who had recovered from COVID-19. The CDR3 DNA follows: TGTGCCAGCTCCCTCTTCCAGGGAAATAATTCACCCCTCCACTTT. Translation gives CASSLFQGNNSPLHF.